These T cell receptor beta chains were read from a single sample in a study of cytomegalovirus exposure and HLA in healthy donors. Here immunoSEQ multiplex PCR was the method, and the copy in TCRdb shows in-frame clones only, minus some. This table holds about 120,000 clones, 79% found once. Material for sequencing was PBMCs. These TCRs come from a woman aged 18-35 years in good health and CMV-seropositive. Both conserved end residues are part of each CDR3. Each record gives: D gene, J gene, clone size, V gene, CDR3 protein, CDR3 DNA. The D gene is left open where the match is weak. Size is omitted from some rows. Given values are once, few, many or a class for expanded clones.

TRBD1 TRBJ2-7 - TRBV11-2 CASSRTGVEQYF TGTGCCAGCAGCAGGACAGGGGTCGAGCAGTACTTC
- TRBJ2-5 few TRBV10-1 CASSEWQGPFGETQYF TGCGCCAGCAGTGAGTGGCAGGGGCCCTTTGGGGAGACCCAGTACTTC
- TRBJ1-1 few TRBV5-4 CASSLDRLGTEAFF TGTGCCAGCAGCTTAGACAGGTTGGGCACTGAAGCTTTCTTT
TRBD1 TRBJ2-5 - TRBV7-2 CASSSDREETQYF TGTGCCAGCAGCTCGGACAGGGAAGAGACCCAGTACTTC
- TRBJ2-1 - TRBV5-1 CASSLGSRGDEQFF TGCGCCAGCAGCTTGGGTAGTCGAGGTGATGAGCAGTTCTTC
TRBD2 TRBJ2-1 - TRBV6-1 CASNSGRPSYNEQFF TGTGCCAGCAACAGCGGGAGGCCTTCCTACAATGAGCAGTTCTTC
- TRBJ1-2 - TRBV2 CASSARGYGYTF TGTGCCAGCAGCGCAAGGGGCTATGGCTACACCTTC
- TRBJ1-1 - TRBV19 CASSIYMLAGTEAFF TGTGCCAGTAGTATATATATGCTGGCGGGCACTGAAGCTTTCTTT
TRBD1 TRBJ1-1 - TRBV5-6 CASSVDRDTEAFF TGTGCCAGCAGCGTGGACAGGGACACTGAAGCTTTCTTT
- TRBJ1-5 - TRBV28 CASSLGTRPGPQHF TGTGCCAGCAGTTTAGGGACACGGCCGGGGCCCCAGCATTTT
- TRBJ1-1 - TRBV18 CASSPRQQNMNTEAFF TGTGCCAGCTCACCAAGACAACAGAACATGAACACTGAAGCTTTCTTT
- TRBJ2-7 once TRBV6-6 CASSPPGGARQYF TGTGCCAGCAGTCCCCCTGGGGGGGCCAGGCAGTACTTC
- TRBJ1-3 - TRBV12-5 CASGLPTGHTIYF TGTGCTAGTGGTTTACCGACAGGACACACCATATATTTT
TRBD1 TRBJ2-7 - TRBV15 CATSRAGQGRDEQYF TGTGCCACCAGCAGAGCCGGACAGGGGAGGGACGAGCAGTACTTC
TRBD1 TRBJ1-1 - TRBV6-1 CASSALTGMNTEAFF TGTGCCAGCAGTGCGTTGACAGGGATGAACACTGAAGCTTTCTTT
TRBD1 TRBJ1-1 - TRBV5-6 CASSFGTGWNTEAFF TGTGCCAGCAGCTTCGGGACAGGTTGGAACACTGAAGCTTTCTTT
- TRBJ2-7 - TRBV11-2 CASSLDIRTYEQYF TGTGCCAGCAGCTTAGATATCAGGACTTACGAGCAGTACTTC
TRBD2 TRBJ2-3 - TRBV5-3 CARSLGGIAGGRCPRTTSTDTQYF TGTGCCAGAAGCTTGGGAGGGATAGCGGGAGGGCGGTGCCCACGGACTACTAGCACAGATACGCAGTATTTT
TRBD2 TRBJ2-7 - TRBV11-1 CASSHGLADSYEQYF TGTGCCAGCAGCCACGGACTAGCGGACTCCTACGAGCAGTACTTC
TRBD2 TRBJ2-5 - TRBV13 CASSGSGRAIVETQYF TGTGCCAGCAGCGGTAGCGGGAGGGCCATTGTGGAGACCCAGTACTTC
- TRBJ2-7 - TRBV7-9 CASSGPSYEQYF TGTGCCAGCAGCGGGCCCTCCTACGAGCAGTACTTC
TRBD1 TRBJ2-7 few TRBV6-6 CASFDTGDRDEQYF TGTGCCAGCTTCGACACCGGGGACAGGGATGAGCAGTACTTC
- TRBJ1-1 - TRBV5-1 CASSLDSHTEAFF TGCGCCAGCAGCTTGGACAGCCACACTGAAGCTTTCTTT
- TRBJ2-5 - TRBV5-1 CASSLALPKETQYF TGCGCCAGCAGCCTGGCCCTACCTAAAGAGACCCAGTACTTC
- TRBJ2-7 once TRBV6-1 CASRGGYTYEQYF TGTGCCAGCAGGGGCGGGTACACCTACGAGCAGTACTTC
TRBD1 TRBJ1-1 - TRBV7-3 CASSLGRGDHEAFF TGTGCCAGCAGCTTGGGCAGGGGGGATCATGAAGCTTTCTTT
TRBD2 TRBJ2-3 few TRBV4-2 CASSRRLAGGGTDTQYF TGTGCCAGCAGCCGACGACTAGCGGGAGGAGGCACAGATACGCAGTATTTT
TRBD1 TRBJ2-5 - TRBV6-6 CASTIDRAQETQYF TGTGCCAGCACCATCGACAGGGCCCAAGAGACCCAGTACTTC
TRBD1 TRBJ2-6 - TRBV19 CASSMGTAGANVLTF TGTGCCAGTAGTATGGGGACAGCTGGGGCCAACGTCCTGACTTTC
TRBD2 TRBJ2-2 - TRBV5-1 CASSFRTSGRIVIGELFF TGCGCCAGCAGCTTCCGGACTAGCGGGAGAATCGTAATCGGGGAGCTGTTTTTT
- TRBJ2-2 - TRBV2 CASSERLLTGELFF TGTGCCAGCAGTGAAAGACTTCTCACCGGGGAGCTGTTTTTT
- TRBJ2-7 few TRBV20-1 CSARRGYEQYF TGCAGTGCTAGAAGGGGGTACGAGCAGTACTTC
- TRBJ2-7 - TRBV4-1 CASSPGAGAGEQYF TGCGCCAGCAGCCCCGGGGCGGGGGCGGGCGAGCAGTACTTC
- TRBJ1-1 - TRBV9 CASSVDRDHTEAFF TGTGCCAGCAGCGTTGACAGAGATCACACTGAAGCTTTCTTT
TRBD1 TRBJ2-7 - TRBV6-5 CASSWDKGRGRDEQYF TGTGCCAGCAGTTGGGACAAGGGCAGGGGGCGAGACGAGCAGTACTTC
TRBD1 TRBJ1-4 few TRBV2 CASNLPGTGEEKLFF TGTGCCAGCAACCTCCCCGGGACAGGAGAGGAAAAACTGTTTTTT
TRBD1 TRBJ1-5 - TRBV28 CASSWDRDSNQPQHF TGTGCCAGCAGCTGGGACAGGGACAGCAATCAGCCCCAGCATTTT
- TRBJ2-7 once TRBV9 CASSPGEANSYEQYF TGTGCCAGCAGCCCCGGGGAGGCCAACTCCTACGAGCAGTACTTC
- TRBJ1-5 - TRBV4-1 CASRPGIGVNQPQHF TGCGCCAGCAGACCAGGGATTGGGGTCAATCAGCCCCAGCATTTT
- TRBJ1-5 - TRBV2 CASSSQGGVPNQPQHF TGTGCCAGCAGTTCTCAAGGAGGGGTCCCAAATCAGCCCCAGCATTTT
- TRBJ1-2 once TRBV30 CALKPISYDYGYTF TGTGCCCTGAAACCTATAAGCTACGACTATGGCTACACCTTC
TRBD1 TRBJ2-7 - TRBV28 CASSQGAGQGPYEQYF TGTGCCAGCAGCCAGGGGGCCGGCCAGGGGCCCTACGAGCAGTACTTC